The next 13 T cell receptor beta chains were all read from a single sample in a study of post-analysis software for immune sequencing data. Broader study findings: Among 5 or 6 TRBV segments more frequent in patients than controls were TRBV5-6, TRBV5-1 and TRBV20-1.

Each TCR beta cDNA library carried unique molecular identifiers. TCRdb re-analysed the PCR reads in MiXCR, keeping a single row per CDR3 protein. The sample has about half a million distinct CDR3 sequences, roughly 34% seen once. Antigen specificity for these receptors is unknown. Sequencing used blood. These receptors came from a girl aged 2-17 years with multiple sclerosis.

This clonotype occurred once. The rearrangement uses TRBV20-1 and TRBJ2-3; TRBD2 agrees at 8 bases. This CDR3 has 15 residues. Germline loops: CDR1 DFQATT, CDR2 SNEGSKA (reference sequence). The junction had 5 bases not matched to a gene; V was cut back by 3 bases and J by 0 bases. DNA of the CDR3: TGCAGTGCTAGTGGCGGGGGGTTGAGCACAGATACGCAGTATTTT. Translation: CSASGGGLSTDTQYF.

This clonotype has just a few counts. This chain joins TRBV7-8 and TRBJ1-1, with D uncertain. The CDR3 is 15 residues long. The V gene lost 7 bases and the J gene lost 1 base, with 16 bases spanning the gap. Per germline, CDR1 SGHVS and CDR2 FQNEAQ. The CDR3 is CASKALVAGNTEAFF. Here the CDR3 DNA reads TGTGCCAGCAAGGCCCTAGTTGCGGGGAACACTGAAGCTTTCTTT.

This chain links TRBV7-9 with TRBJ2-3; 7 bases line up with TRBD1. The ends lost 5 bases at V and 6 bases at J; junction bases unmatched: 17. Germline CDR1 SEHNR, CDR2 FQNEAQ (reference sequence). The CDR3 has 17 residues. For the CDR3, the DNA is TGTGCCAGCAGCCCAACCGGGACAGCTATACTCGGGGATACGCAGTATTTT. It translates to CASSPTGTAILGDTQYF.

This clonotype turned up a few times. The chain carries TRBV27 and TRBJ1-5; a weak D match, TRBD1 (5 bases). Trimming pared 6 bases from V and 2 bases from J, leaving 11 bases between. Germline CDR1 MNHEY, CDR2 SMNVEV (reference sequence). The CDR3 length is 14 residues. The CDR3 bases are TGTGCCAGCAGCGAAGGGGCTCGCAATCAGCCCCAGCATTTT. The encoded protein is CASSEGARNQPQHF.

In its sample, this clonotype was seen a few times. This chain uses TRBV10-3 with TRBJ1-4; possibly TRBD1 for D (5 bases). This CDR3 is 19 amino acids long. Germline-derived CDR1 and CDR2 are ENHRY and SYGVKD. V lost 3 bases and J lost 2, with 22 bases in between. DNA for the CDR3: TGTGCCATCAGTGATCCCACAAGGGGAATCGGGTCGACTAATGAAAAACTGTTTTTT. Encoded protein: CAISDPTRGIGSTNEKLFF.

In its sample, this clonotype was seen a few times. The V and J genes are TRBV6-5 and TRBJ1-1; no definite D call. Trimming removed 4 bases at V and 0 bases at J, with 9 bases between. This CDR3 has 14 residues. The V gene's germline CDR1 is MNHEY and CDR2 SVGAGI. CDR3 sequence: CASSSSGLNTEAFF. CDR3 coding DNA: TGTGCCAGCAGTTCTAGTGGGTTGAACACTGAAGCTTTCTTT.

The table lists this clonotype with a few counts. This rearrangement joins TRBV28 to TRBJ2-1, with TRBD2 matching 14 bases. The CDR3 sequence is 20 residues long. V was clipped by 4 bases and J by 1 base; unmatched bases: 12. In germline, CDR1 is MDHEN, CDR2 SYDVKM. The CDR3 nucleotides are TGTGCCAGCAGTTCAGACCGACTAGCGGGGGGGCTAAGTTCCTACAATGAGCAGTTCTTC. It translates to CASSSDRLAGGLSSYNEQFF. The variable domain in full, with the rest retrieved from reference TRBV28 and TRBJ2-1, is DVKVTQSSRYLVKRTGEKVFLECVQDMDHENMFWYRQDPGLGLRLIYFSYDVKMKEKGDIPEGYSVSREKKERFSLILESASTNQTSMYLCASSSDRLAGGLSSYNEQFFGPGTRLTVL.

The J gene is TRBJ2-5, the V gene TRBV2; the D is unclear. CDR1 is SNHLY and CDR2 is FYNNEI in the germline V gene. This CDR3 has 13 residues. V was trimmed by 5 bases and J by 2 bases, leaving 9 bases between them. The CDR3 protein is CASSPEEQETQYF. The CDR3 nucleotides read TGTGCCAGCAGTCCAGAAGAGCAAGAGACCCAGTACTTC.

The genes are TRBV20-1 and TRBJ2-7, with D perhaps matching TRBD1 or TRBD2 (5 bases each). With 1 base removed from V and 1 base from J, the gap between germline ends came to 11 bases. Germline V gene sequence: CDR1 DFQATT, CDR2 SNEGSKA (reference sequence). This CDR3 contains 14 residues. The CDR3 region is CSARVRELSYEQYF. CDR3 DNA sequence: TGCAGTGCTAGAGTCAGGGAGTTATCCTACGAGCAGTACTTC.

This clonotype was seen repeatedly, ten times or more. This chain joins TRBV24-1 and TRBJ2-3; 10 bases align to TRBD2. With V trimmed by 6 bases and J by 5 bases, 7 bases remained unmatched. Germline CDR1 and CDR2: KGHDR and SFDVKD. This CDR3 has 15 residues. CDR3 nucleotide sequence: TGTGCCACCAGTCTAGCGGGGGACTCGAAAGATACGCAGTATTTT. It yields the protein CATSLAGDSKDTQYF.

This clonotype was picked up one time. The rearrangement uses TRBV7-3 and TRBJ2-1; D call uncertain. The CDR3 runs 9 residues. Germline CDR1 is SGHTA and CDR2 is FQGTGA. Trimming removed 5 bases at V and 13 bases at J, with 6 bases between. As DNA, the CDR3 is TGTGCCAGCAGCCGTACACAGTTCTTC. Translation: CASSRTQFF.

The chain is built from TRBV5-1 and TRBJ2-1; 9 bases align to TRBD2. CDR1 SGHRS and CDR2 YFSETQ come from the germline V gene. Trimming at V came to 3 bases and at J to 8 bases, leaving 12 bases not matched to a gene. The CDR3 extends over 16 amino acids. The CDR3 loop reads CASSSASGETGHEQFF. As DNA, the CDR3 is TGCGCCAGCAGCTCAGCTAGCGGGGAAACGGGGCATGAGCAGTTCTTC.

This clonotype was detected only a few times. This sequence joins TRBV10-3 and TRBJ1-1; TRBD1 agrees at 9 bases. Germline V lookup: CDR1 ENHRY, CDR2 SYGVKD. The CDR3 loop spans 14 amino acids. With 6 bases clipped from V and 5 bases from J, the junction kept 7 bases outside the gene matches. CDR3: CAIRGDRAGTEAFF. CDR3 DNA: TGTGCCATCAGGGGGGACAGGGCTGGAACTGAAGCTTTCTTT.